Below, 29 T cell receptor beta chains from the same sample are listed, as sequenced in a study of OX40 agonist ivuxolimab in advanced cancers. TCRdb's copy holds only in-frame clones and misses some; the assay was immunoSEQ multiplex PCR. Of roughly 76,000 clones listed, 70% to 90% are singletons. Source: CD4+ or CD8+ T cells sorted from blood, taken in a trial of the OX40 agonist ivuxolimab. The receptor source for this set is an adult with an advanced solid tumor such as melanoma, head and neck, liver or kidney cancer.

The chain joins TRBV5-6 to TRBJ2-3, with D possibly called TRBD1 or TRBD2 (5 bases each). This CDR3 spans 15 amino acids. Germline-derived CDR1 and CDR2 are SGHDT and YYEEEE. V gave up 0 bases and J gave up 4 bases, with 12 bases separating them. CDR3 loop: CASSLVTGGPDTQYF. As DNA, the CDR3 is TGTGCCAGCAGCTTGGTCACAGGAGGACCAGATACGCAGTATTTT. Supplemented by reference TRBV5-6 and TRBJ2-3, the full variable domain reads DAGVTQSPTHLIKTRGQQVTLRCSPKSGHDTVSWYQQALGQGPQFIFQYYEEEERQRGNFPDRFSGHQFPNYSSELNVNALLLGDSALYLCASSLVTGGPDTQYFGPGTRLTVL.

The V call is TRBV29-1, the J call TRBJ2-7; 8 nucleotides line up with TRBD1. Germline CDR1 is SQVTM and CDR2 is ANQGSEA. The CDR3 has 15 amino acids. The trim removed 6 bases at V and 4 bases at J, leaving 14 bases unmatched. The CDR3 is CSVAAVQGASYEQYV. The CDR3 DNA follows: TGCAGCGTGGCGGCGGTGCAGGGGGCGTCGTACGAGCAGTACGTC.

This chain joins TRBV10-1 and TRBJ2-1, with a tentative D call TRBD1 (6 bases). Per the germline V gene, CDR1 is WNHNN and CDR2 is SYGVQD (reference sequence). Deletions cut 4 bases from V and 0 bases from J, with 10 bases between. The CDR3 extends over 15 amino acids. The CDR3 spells CASSGHRASYNEQFF. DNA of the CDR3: TGCGCCAGCAGTGGACACAGGGCCTCCTACAATGAGCAGTTCTTC.

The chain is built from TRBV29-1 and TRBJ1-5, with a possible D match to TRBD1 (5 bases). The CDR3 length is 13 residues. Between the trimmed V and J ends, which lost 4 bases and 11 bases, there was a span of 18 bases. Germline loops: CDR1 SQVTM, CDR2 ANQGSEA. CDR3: CSVALGTSTAQHF. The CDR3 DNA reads TGCAGCGTTGCCCTCGGGACCTCCACGGCCCAGCATTTT.

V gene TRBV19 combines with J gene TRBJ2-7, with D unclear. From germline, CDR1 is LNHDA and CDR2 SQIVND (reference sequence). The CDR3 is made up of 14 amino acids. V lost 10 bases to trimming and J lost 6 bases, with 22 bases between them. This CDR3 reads CATALTHMGREQYF. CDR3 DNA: TGTGCCACGGCCCTCACGCATATGGGCCGCGAGCAGTACTTC.

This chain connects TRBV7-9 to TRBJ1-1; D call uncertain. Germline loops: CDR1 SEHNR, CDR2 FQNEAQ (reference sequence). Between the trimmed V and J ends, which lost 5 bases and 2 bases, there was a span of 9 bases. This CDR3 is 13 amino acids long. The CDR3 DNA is TGTGCCAGCAGCGACCAAGACAACACTGAAGCTTTCTTT. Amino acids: CASSDQDNTEAFF.

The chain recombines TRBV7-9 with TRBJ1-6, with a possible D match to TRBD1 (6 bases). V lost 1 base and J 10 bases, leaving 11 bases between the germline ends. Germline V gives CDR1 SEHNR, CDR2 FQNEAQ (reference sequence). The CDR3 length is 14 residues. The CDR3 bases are TGTGCCAGCAGCTTAGGGGGGGCGAAATCACCCCTCCACTTT. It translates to CASSLGGAKSPLHF.

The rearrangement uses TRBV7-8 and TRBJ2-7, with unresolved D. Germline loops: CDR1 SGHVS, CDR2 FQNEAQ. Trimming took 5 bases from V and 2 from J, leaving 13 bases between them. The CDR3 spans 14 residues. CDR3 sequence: CASSLGPTAYEQYV. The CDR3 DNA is TGTGCCAGCAGCCTCGGACCGACGGCCTACGAGCAGTACGTC.

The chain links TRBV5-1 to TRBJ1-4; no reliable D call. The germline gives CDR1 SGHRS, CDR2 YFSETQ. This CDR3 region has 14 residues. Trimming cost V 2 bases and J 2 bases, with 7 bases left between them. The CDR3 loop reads CASSFSQTNEKLFF. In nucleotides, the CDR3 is TGCGCCAGCAGCTTTTCACAGACTAATGAAAAACTGTTTTTT.

CDR3 DNA: TGTGCCAGCAGTTTATCCTCGGGAGGGGGCCCTTACTCTGGAAACACCATATATTTT. Translated: CASSLSSGGGPYSGNTIYF. This chain uses TRBV28 with TRBJ1-3, with TRBD1 matching 7 bases. The CDR3 loop spans 19 amino acids. Germline CDR1 is MDHEN and CDR2 is SYDVKM. The junction had 12 bases not matched to a gene; V was cut back by 1 base and J by 0 bases. The variable domain in full, with the rest retrieved from reference TRBV28 and TRBJ1-3, is DVKVTQSSRYLVKRTGEKVFLECVQDMDHENMFWYRQDPGLGLRLIYFSYDVKMKEKGDIPEGYSVSREKKERFSLILESASTNQTSMYLCASSLSSGGGPYSGNTIYFGEGSWLTVV.

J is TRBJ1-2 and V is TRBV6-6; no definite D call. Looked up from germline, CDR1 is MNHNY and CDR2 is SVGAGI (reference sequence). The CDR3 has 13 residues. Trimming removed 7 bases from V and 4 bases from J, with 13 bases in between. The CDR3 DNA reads TGTGCCAGCAATCCAAGGGCGGCCTATGGCTACACCTTC. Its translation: CASNPRAAYGYTF.

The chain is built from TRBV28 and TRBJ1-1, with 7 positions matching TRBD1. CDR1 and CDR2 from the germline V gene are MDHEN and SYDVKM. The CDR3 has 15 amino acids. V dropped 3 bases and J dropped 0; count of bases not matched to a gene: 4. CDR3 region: CASSLQGVVNTEAFF. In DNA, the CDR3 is TGTGCCAGCAGTTTGCAGGGGGTGGTGAACACTGAAGCTTTCTTT.

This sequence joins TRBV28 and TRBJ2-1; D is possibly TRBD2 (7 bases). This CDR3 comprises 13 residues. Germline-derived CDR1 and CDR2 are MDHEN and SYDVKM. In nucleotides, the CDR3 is TGTGGATTCGGGGGGCAGTCCTACAATGAGCAGTTCTTC. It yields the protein CGFGGQSYNEQFF.

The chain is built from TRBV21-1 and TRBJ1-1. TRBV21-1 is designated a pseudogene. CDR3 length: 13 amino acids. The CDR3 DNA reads TGTGCTCCAGGAGGGGTCCTGGACACTGAAGCTTTCTTT. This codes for CAPGGVLDTEAFF.

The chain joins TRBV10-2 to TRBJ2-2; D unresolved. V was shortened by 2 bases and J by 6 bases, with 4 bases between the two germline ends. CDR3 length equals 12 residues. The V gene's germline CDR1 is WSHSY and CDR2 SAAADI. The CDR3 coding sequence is TGCGCCAGCAGTGAGCCCCCCGGGGAGCTGTTTTTT. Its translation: CASSEPPGELFF.

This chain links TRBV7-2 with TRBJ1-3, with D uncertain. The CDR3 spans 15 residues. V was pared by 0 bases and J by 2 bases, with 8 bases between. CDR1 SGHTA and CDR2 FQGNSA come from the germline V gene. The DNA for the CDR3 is TGTGCCAGCAGCTTAGCGTCAGACGCTGGAAACACCATATATTTT. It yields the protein CASSLASDAGNTIYF.

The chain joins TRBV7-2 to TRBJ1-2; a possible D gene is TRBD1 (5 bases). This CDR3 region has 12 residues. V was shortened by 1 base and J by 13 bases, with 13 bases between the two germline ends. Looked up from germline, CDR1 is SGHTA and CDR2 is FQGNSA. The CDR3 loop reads CASSLVGGSGTF. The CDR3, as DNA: TGTGCCAGCAGCTTAGTTGGGGGTTCGGGCACCTTC. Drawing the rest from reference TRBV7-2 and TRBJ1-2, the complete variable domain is GAGVSQSPSNKVTEKGKDVELRCDPISGHTALYWYRQSLGQGLEFLIYFQGNSAPDKSGLPSDRFSAERTGGSVSTLTIQRTQQEDSAVYLCASSLVGGSGTFGSGTRLTVV.

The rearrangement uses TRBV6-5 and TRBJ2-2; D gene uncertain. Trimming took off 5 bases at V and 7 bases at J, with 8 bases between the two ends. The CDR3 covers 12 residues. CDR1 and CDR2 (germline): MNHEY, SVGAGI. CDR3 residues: CASSRVIGELFF. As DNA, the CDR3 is TGTGCCAGCAGTCGGGTGATCGGGGAGCTGTTTTTT.

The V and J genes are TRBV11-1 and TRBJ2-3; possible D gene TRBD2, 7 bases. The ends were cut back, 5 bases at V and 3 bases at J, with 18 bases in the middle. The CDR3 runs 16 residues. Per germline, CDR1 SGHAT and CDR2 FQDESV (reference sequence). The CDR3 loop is CASSPHRGGATDTQYF. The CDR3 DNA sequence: TGTGCCAGCAGCCCTCACCGAGGGGGGGCGACAGATACGCAGTATTTT.

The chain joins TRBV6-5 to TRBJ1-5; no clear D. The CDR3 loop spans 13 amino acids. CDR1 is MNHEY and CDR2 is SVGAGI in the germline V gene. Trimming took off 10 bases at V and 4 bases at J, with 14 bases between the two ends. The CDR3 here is CATRRAQNQPQHF. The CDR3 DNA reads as TGTGCCACCCGAAGGGCTCAGAATCAGCCCCAGCATTTT.

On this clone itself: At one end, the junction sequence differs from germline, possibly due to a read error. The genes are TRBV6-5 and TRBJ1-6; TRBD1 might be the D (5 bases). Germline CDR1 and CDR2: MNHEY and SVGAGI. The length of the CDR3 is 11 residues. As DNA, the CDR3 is TGTGCCAGCAGTTCCGGGACCAAGCGGGGGTTT. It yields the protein CASSSGTKRGF.

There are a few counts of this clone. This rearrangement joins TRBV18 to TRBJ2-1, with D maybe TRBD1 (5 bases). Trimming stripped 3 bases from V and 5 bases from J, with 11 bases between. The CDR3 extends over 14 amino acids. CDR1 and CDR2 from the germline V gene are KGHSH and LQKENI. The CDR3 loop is CASSPQQENNEQFF. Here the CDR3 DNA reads TGTGCCAGCTCACCGCAACAGGAAAACAATGAGCAGTTCTTC.

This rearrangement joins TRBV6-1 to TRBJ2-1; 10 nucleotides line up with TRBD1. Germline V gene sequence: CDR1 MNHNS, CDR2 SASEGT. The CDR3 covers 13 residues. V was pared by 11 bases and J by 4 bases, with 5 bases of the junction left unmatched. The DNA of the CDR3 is TGTGCCGCTGACAGGGGGCCTTACAATGAGCAGTTCTTC. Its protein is CAADRGPYNEQFF.

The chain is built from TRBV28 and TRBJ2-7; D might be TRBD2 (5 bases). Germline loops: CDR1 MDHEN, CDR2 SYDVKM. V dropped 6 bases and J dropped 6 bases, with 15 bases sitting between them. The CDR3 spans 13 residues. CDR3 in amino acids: CASRGYRRSEQYV. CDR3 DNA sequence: TGTGCCAGCAGGGGCTACCGGAGGAGCGAGCAGTACGTC.

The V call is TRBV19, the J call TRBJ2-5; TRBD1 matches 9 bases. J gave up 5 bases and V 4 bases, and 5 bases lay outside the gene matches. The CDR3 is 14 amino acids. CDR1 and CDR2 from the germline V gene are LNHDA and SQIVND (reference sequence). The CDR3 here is CASSNTGGVETQYF. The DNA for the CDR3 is TGTGCCAGTAGTAATACAGGGGGCGTGGAGACCCAGTACTTC.

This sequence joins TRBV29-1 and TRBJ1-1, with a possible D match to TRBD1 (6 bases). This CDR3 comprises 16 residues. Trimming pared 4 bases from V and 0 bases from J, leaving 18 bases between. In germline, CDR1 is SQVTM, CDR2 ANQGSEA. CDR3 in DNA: TGCAGCGTTGGAGGGCTTTTGACAGGAATGAACACTGAAGCTTTCTTT. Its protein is CSVGGLLTGMNTEAFF.

As DNA, the CDR3 is TGTGCCAGCAGCAACAGACAGGGAAATCAGCCCCAGCATTTT. As protein: CASSNRQGNQPQHF. The V call is TRBV7-2, the J call TRBJ1-5; 7 nucleotides align to TRBD1. V was clipped by 5 bases and J by 4 bases; unmatched bases: 5. Germline loops: CDR1 SGHTA, CDR2 FQGNSA. The CDR3 runs 14 residues. Full variable domain (missing parts from reference TRBV7-2 and TRBJ1-5): GAGVSQSPSNKVTEKGKDVELRCDPISGHTALYWYRQSLGQGLEFLIYFQGNSAPDKSGLPSDRFSAERTGGSVSTLTIQRTQQEDSAVYLCASSNRQGNQPQHFGDGTRLSIL.

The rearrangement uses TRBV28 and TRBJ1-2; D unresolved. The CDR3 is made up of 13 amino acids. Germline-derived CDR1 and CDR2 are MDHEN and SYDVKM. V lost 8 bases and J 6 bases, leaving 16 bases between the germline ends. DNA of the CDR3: TGTGCCAGCTCAAACGCGAGGGAACATGGCTACACCTTC. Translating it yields CASSNAREHGYTF.

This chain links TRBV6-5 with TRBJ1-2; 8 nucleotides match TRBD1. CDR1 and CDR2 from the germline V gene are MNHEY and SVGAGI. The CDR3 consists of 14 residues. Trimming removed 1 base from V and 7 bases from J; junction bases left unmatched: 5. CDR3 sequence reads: CASSYLDDRGGYTF. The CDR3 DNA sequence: TGTGCCAGCAGTTACTTGGACGACAGGGGTGGCTACACCTTC.